A selection of T cell receptor beta chains follows, all from one sample in a study of early T cells in non-severe SARS-CoV-2 infection. TCRdb fed the 5' RACE reads into MiXCR, producing one record per CDR3 protein. The sample gives around 61,000 distinct CDR3 sequences, approximately 10% of which show up once; over 5% is in the top ten. The sample taken for sequencing was whole blood. These receptors were collected from an adult who was a healthcare worker with PCR-confirmed SARS-CoV-2 infection or an uninfected control (not recorded which). The CDR3 runs from the conserved cysteine through the conserved F or W. The D gene is left open where the match is weak. Size is omitted from some rows. Given values are once, few, many or a class for expanded clones.

TRBD1,TRBJ1-6,TRBV6-1,many,TGTGCCAGCGGGGACAGAAATTCACCCCTCCACTTT,CASGDRNSPLHF
TRBD2,TRBJ2-3,TRBV20-1,few,TGCAGTGCTAATAGCGGGAGGGCGGCGGGCACAGATACGCAGTATTTT,CSANSGRAAGTDTQYF
NA,TRBJ2-5,TRBV20-1,many,TGCAGTGCTAGAGATCCCGGGATTATCGGAATAGAGACCCAGTACTTC,CSARDPGIIGIETQYF
TRBD1,TRBJ2-7,TRBV12-3/TRBV12-4,NA,TGTGCCAGCAGTAGGGATTTACAGGGGTTCAACGAGCAGTACTTC,CASSRDLQGFNEQYF
NA,TRBJ2-1,TRBV5-1,many,TGCGCCAGCAGCTTGGTAGCCAGGTCATCCTCCTACAATGAGCAGTTCTTC,CASSLVARSSSYNEQFF
NA,TRBJ1-5,TRBV3-1,NA,TGTGCCAGCAGCCGGGGACACCTCAATCAGCCCCAGCATTTT,CASSRGHLNQPQHF
TRBD1,TRBJ2-3,TRBV7-2,NA,TGTGCCAGCAGGACAGGGAGTCCTAGCACAGATACGCAGTATTTT,CASRTGSPSTDTQYF
TRBD2,TRBJ2-2,TRBV27,NA,TGTGCCAGCAGTTTAAAAGCGGGAGGGTACACCGGGGAGCTGTTTTTT,CASSLKAGGYTGELFF
NA,TRBJ2-7,TRBV20-1,many,TGCAGTGCTAGAGATCTCGCAGCGGTCTCCGTATACGAGCAGTACTTC,CSARDLAAVSVYEQYF
NA,TRBJ2-3,TRBV14,many,TGTGCCAGCAGCCAAGGGGGAAGATGGGCCACAGATACGCAGTATTTT,CASSQGGRWATDTQYF
NA,TRBJ2-3,TRBV4-1,few,TGCGCCAGCAGTCCAAGAACGCAGCTAAGCACAGATACGCAGTATTTT,CASSPRTQLSTDTQYF